This note documents a single T cell receptor (beta chain) sequence. Its antigen is still unknown. There are no base qualities to consult, and no much larger clone falls within one base. The immunoSEQ Assay, a bias-controlled multiplex PCR, was used to amplify TCRbeta CDR3 regions from genomic DNA. On the study's bioinformatics: Within the assay, amplification of reference gene primers was used to estimate how many nucleated cells each sample contained. To quantify the absolute abundance of each unique TCRbeta CDR3 rearrangement, sequence reads were collapsed and filtered. For each sample, productive Simpson clonality was calculated by taking the square root of Simpson's diversity index across productive rearrangements. TCRdb carries this immuneACCESS record with in-frame sequences only. Its versions omit some clonotypes, under half of them owing to an unresolved V gene in the studies checked, with the rest unexplained. Clone size and the V and J calls come from that table; the DNA yielded D and trimming. The sample table records some 300,000 clones; 87% of these occur just once. 2% to 3% of the sample is taken by the ten largest.

V loses 1 base at its end and J loses 3 bases; junction bases beyond the gene matches: 3. Counted from cysteine to phenylalanine, this CDR3 has 16 amino acids. Of the read, only the CDR3 DNA is kept; its 48 bases are in frame from base 1. As encoded in the germline V gene, CDR1 is LGHNT while CDR2 is FRNRAP. The sample originates from a study of blood T cell repertoires in COVID-19 (dated by TCRdb to about 2020). Describing the broader study: Samples covering the acute and convalescent phases of COVID-19 were provided by collaborators in the United States, Italy and Spain. Samples were obtained from the ongoing ImmuneRACE study (first 160 participants) and from 1,254 subjects provided by 6 global collaborators. Nearly every sample came with metadata listing a de-identified subject ID, COVID-19 status, age in years and sex. The material from the prospective study consisted of cDNA or gDNA derived from T cells, B-cell-depleted T cells, or PBMCs. The repertoires were released in a freely available public database intended as a resource for research on the immune response to SARS-CoV-2. Deeply sampled blood TCRbeta repertoires from subjects exposed to, actively infected with, or recovered from COVID-19 were included in the dataset. Where HLA class I and class II types were available, the types were taken from metadata supplied by the sample provider, not from assay-based typing.

What the research found in general, with its limitations: Clinical and demographic metadata were provided uncurated, with the amount varying by source and participant.

Collaborating institutions collected whole blood in K2EDTA tubes following their own protocols. For TCRbeta analysis, collaborator samples were shipped as frozen whole blood, as isolated PBMCs, or as DNA extracted from either sample type. The sequence was collected from a man younger than 35 with active or convalescent COVID-19. Sequenced input: peripheral blood. The sequence is built from TRBV12-5 and TRBJ2-1; TRBD1 lines up with 10 middle nucleotides. The DNA reads as follows: TGTGCTAGTGGTTTGGCGGGGGACAGGGGCTACAATGAGCAGTTCTTC. Translated, this gives CASGLAGDRGYNEQFF.